These T cell receptor beta chains were read from a single sample in a study of cytomegalovirus exposure and HLA in healthy donors. Here immunoSEQ multiplex PCR was the method, and the copy in TCRdb shows in-frame clones only, minus some. Of about 160,000 clones listed, 60% to 85% are singletons. The sequencing sample was made of PBMCs. These receptors were collected from a woman aged 30 to 39 in good health and CMV-seronegative. CDR3s include the opening cysteine and the closing phenylalanine or tryptophan. D genes are given only for firm matches. A row's size may be missing; if present it is once, few, many or a size class.

D gene: .
clone size: .
J gene: TRBJ2-3
V gene: TRBV15
CDR3 DNA: TGTGCCACCAGCCAAGGGGCTTCTTCCGCAGATACGCAGTATTTT
CDR3 protein: CATSQGASSADTQYF

D gene: .
clone size: once
J gene: TRBJ2-7
V gene: TRBV6-1
CDR3 DNA: TGTGCCAGCAGTGAACGGGACGAGCAGTACTTC
CDR3 protein: CASSERDEQYF

D gene: TRBD1
clone size: .
J gene: TRBJ1-6
V gene: TRBV5-1
CDR3 DNA: TGCGCCAGCAGCTTGGGGACAGGGGGCTTCTCCTATAATTCACCCCTCCACTTT
CDR3 protein: CASSLGTGGFSYNSPLHF

D gene: .
clone size: .
J gene: TRBJ2-3
V gene: TRBV5-6
CDR3 DNA: TGTGCCAGCAGTTTCGGATCGGCTAGCAGCACAGATACGCAGTATTTT
CDR3 protein: CASSFGSASSTDTQYF

D gene: .
clone size: .
J gene: TRBJ2-2
V gene: TRBV27
CDR3 DNA: TGTGCCAGCAGTCTACTAGTATTTGCCGGGGAGCTGTTTTTT
CDR3 protein: CASSLLVFAGELFF

D gene: TRBD1
clone size: .
J gene: TRBJ1-2
V gene: TRBV6-6
CDR3 DNA: TGTGCCAGCAGTTACTCGGCGGGACAGGGTTATGGCTACACCTTC
CDR3 protein: CASSYSAGQGYGYTF

D gene: .
clone size: .
J gene: TRBJ1-2
V gene: TRBV6-1
CDR3 DNA: TGTGCCAGCAGTGAATGGGGGCCGAGCTATGGCTACACCTTC
CDR3 protein: CASSEWGPSYGYTF

D gene: .
clone size: .
J gene: TRBJ1-3
V gene: TRBV7-9
CDR3 DNA: TGTGCCAGCAGCTTAGGTGAGATCGGAAACACCATATATTTT
CDR3 protein: CASSLGEIGNTIYF

D gene: .
clone size: .
J gene: TRBJ1-1
V gene: TRBV18
CDR3 DNA: TGTGCCAGCTCACCACCGCGGGAAGAGACTGAAGCTTTCTTT
CDR3 protein: CASSPPREETEAFF

D gene: TRBD2
clone size: .
J gene: TRBJ2-3
V gene: TRBV6-1
CDR3 DNA: TGTGCCAGCAGTGGGACTAGCGGGGGGAGCACAGATACGCAGTATTTT
CDR3 protein: CASSGTSGGSTDTQYF

D gene: TRBD1
clone size: .
J gene: TRBJ1-5
V gene: TRBV30
CDR3 DNA: TGTGCCTGGAGCCGACAGGGGGCAAATCAGCCCCAGCATTTT
CDR3 protein: CAWSRQGANQPQHF

D gene: .
clone size: .
J gene: TRBJ2-1
V gene: TRBV5-1
CDR3 DNA: TGCGCCAGCAGCTTACAGGAGACACGATACAATGAGCAGTTCTTC
CDR3 protein: CASSLQETRYNEQFF

D gene: TRBD1
clone size: .
J gene: TRBJ2-2
V gene: TRBV5-5
CDR3 DNA: TGTGCCAGCAGCTTGGACAGGGGGAGGAACACCGGGGAGCTGTTTTTT
CDR3 protein: CASSLDRGRNTGELFF

D gene: TRBD1
clone size: few
J gene: TRBJ1-2
V gene: TRBV2
CDR3 DNA: TGTGCCAGCAGCGGACAGGGTAACTATGGCTACACCTTC
CDR3 protein: CASSGQGNYGYTF

D gene: .
clone size: .
J gene: TRBJ1-2
V gene: TRBV15
CDR3 DNA: TGTGCCACCGTCTCGACGGGGGAGACTTATCATGGCTACACCTTC
CDR3 protein: CATVSTGETYHGYTF

D gene: .
clone size: .
J gene: TRBJ2-7
V gene: TRBV19
CDR3 DNA: TGTGCCAGTAGCCCCCTCGGGACTGCCCTCTACGAGCAGTACTTC
CDR3 protein: CASSPLGTALYEQYF

D gene: TRBD1
clone size: once
J gene: TRBJ2-1
V gene: TRBV4-1
CDR3 DNA: TGCGCCAGCAGCCAAAACAGGGGGCCGACCTACAATGAGCAGTTCTTC
CDR3 protein: CASSQNRGPTYNEQFF

D gene: .
clone size: few
J gene: TRBJ1-5
V gene: TRBV28
CDR3 DNA: TGTGCCAGCACCCCACAGGGTTATAGCAATCAGCCCCAGCATTTT
CDR3 protein: CASTPQGYSNQPQHF

D gene: .
clone size: .
J gene: TRBJ2-3
V gene: TRBV9
CDR3 DNA: TGTGCCAGCAGCGTAGTTCTCGGGAGCACAGATACGCAGTATTTT
CDR3 protein: CASSVVLGSTDTQYF

D gene: .
clone size: .
J gene: TRBJ1-5
V gene: TRBV10-2
CDR3 DNA: TGCGCCAGCAGTACAGGGCTTGGGTATAGCAATCAGCCCCAGCATTTT
CDR3 protein: CASSTGLGYSNQPQHF

D gene: TRBD1
clone size: .
J gene: TRBJ1-5
V gene: TRBV6-1
CDR3 DNA: TGTGCCAGCAGTGAAGCACAGGGGAACCAGCCCCAGCATTTT
CDR3 protein: CASSEAQGNQPQHF

D gene: .
clone size: once
J gene: TRBJ2-5
V gene: TRBV27
CDR3 DNA: TGTGCCAGCAGTTTCGTGGACAGTCAAGAGACCCAGTACTTC
CDR3 protein: CASSFVDSQETQYF

D gene: TRBD1
clone size: few
J gene: TRBJ2-7
V gene: TRBV7-8
CDR3 DNA: TGTGCCAGCAGCTTCGACAGGGTGTCCTACGAGCAGTACTTC
CDR3 protein: CASSFDRVSYEQYF

D gene: .
clone size: .
J gene: TRBJ1-2
V gene: TRBV6-6
CDR3 DNA: TGTGCCAGCAGTCGCAGGTCAGGCGTAGACTATGGCTACACCTTC
CDR3 protein: CASSRRSGVDYGYTF

D gene: .
clone size: .
J gene: TRBJ2-7
V gene: TRBV5-1
CDR3 DNA: TGCGCCAGCAGCAACACCAGGGGGCTAGCGGGGGAGCAGTACTTC
CDR3 protein: CASSNTRGLAGEQYF

D gene: .
clone size: .
J gene: TRBJ1-1
V gene: TRBV27
CDR3 DNA: TGTGCCAGCAGTCCTCGGGGGGGGCATGTATCTGAAGCTTTCTTT
CDR3 protein: CASSPRGGHVSEAFF

D gene: TRBD1
clone size: .
J gene: TRBJ1-1
V gene: TRBV12-5
CDR3 DNA: TGTGCTAGTGGTCCCTCCGGGACAGGGGCCCTCAGGACTGAAGCTTTCTTT
CDR3 protein: CASGPSGTGALRTEAFF

D gene: TRBD1
clone size: .
J gene: TRBJ2-7
V gene: TRBV11-3
CDR3 DNA: TGTGCCAGCAGCTTAGCAGCCCCGACAGGGGTCTCCTACGAGCAGTACTTC
CDR3 protein: CASSLAAPTGVSYEQYF

D gene: .
clone size: .
J gene: TRBJ1-2
V gene: TRBV2
CDR3 DNA: TGTGCCAGCAGGACCGTTGGGGGGACGTATGGCTACACCTTC
CDR3 protein: CASRTVGGTYGYTF

D gene: .
clone size: .
J gene: TRBJ1-2
V gene: TRBV28
CDR3 DNA: TGTGCCAGCAGCTCCCGGGTTGGCTACACCTTC
CDR3 protein: CASSSRVGYTF

D gene: .
clone size: .
J gene: TRBJ1-1
V gene: TRBV18
CDR3 DNA: TGTGCCAGCTCACCAGAGGGTTTGATGAACACTGAAGCTTTCTTT
CDR3 protein: CASSPEGLMNTEAFF

D gene: .
clone size: .
J gene: TRBJ2-7
V gene: TRBV4-1
CDR3 DNA: TGCGCCAGCAGCCTTGTGGCGGCCTACGAGCAGTACTTC
CDR3 protein: CASSLVAAYEQYF

D gene: .
clone size: once
J gene: TRBJ1-1
V gene: TRBV7-9
CDR3 DNA: TGTGCCAGCAGCTTAGAGGGAGGGGCTGAAGCTTTCTTT
CDR3 protein: CASSLEGGAEAFF

D gene: .
clone size: .
J gene: TRBJ1-1
V gene: TRBV25-1
CDR3 DNA: TGTGCCAGCAGTGAATCTATAACCTACACTGAAGCTTTCTTT
CDR3 protein: CASSESITYTEAFF

D gene: TRBD1
clone size: .
J gene: TRBJ2-7
V gene: TRBV4-2
CDR3 DNA: TGTGCCAGCAGCCAGTCCCGGGACAGCGTGTACGAGCAGTACTTC
CDR3 protein: CASSQSRDSVYEQYF

D gene: .
clone size: few
J gene: TRBJ1-2
V gene: TRBV6-5
CDR3 DNA: TGTGCCAGCAGTGGGGCAGGGTCCCTAGACTATGGCTACACCTTC
CDR3 protein: CASSGAGSLDYGYTF

D gene: .
clone size: .
J gene: TRBJ2-1
V gene: TRBV7-3
CDR3 DNA: TGTGCCAGCAGCTTAACGGGCGTCTCCTACAATGAGCAGTTCTTC
CDR3 protein: CASSLTGVSYNEQFF

D gene: TRBD1
clone size: few
J gene: TRBJ1-1
V gene: TRBV29-1
CDR3 DNA: TGCAGCGTAGAACAGGGGGGCACTGAAGCTTTCTTT
CDR3 protein: CSVEQGGTEAFF

D gene: TRBD2
clone size: few
J gene: TRBJ2-7
V gene: TRBV5-1
CDR3 DNA: TGCGCCAGCAGCTTGACTAGCGGGATCAACTACGAGCAGTACTTC
CDR3 protein: CASSLTSGINYEQYF

D gene: .
clone size: .
J gene: TRBJ2-1
V gene: TRBV7-9
CDR3 DNA: TGTGCCAGCAGCTCCCAGGGCATCGAGTCGTTCTTC
CDR3 protein: CASSSQGIESFF

D gene: .
clone size: once
J gene: TRBJ1-1
V gene: TRBV5-4
CDR3 DNA: TGTGCCAGCAGCCTCGAGACAGCCGAAGCTTTCTTT
CDR3 protein: CASSLETAEAFF